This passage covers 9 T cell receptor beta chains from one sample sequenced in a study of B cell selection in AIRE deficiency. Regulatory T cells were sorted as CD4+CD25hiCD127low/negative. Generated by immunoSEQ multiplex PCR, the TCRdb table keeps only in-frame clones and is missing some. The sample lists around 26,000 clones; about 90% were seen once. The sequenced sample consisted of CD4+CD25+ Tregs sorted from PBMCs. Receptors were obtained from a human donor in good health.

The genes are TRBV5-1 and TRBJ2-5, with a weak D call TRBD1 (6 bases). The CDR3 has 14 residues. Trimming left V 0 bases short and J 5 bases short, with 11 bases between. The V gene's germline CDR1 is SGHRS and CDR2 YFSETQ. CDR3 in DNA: TGCGCCAGCAGCTTGGGGGGGCTCGGTGAGACCCAGTACTTC. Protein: CASSLGGLGETQYF. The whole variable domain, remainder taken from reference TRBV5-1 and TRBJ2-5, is KAGVTQTPRYLIKTRGQQVTLSCSPISGHRSVSWYQQTPGQGLQFLFEYFSETQRNKGNFPGRFSGRQFSNSRSEMNVSTLELGDSALYLCASSLGGLGETQYFGPGTRLLVL.

The CDR3 reads CASSRTVNTEAFF. CDR3 nucleotide sequence: TGTGCCAGCAGCCGCACGGTCAACACTGAAGCTTTCTTT. This sequence joins TRBV6-5 and TRBJ1-1, with D uncertain. The CDR3 has 13 residues. Germline V lookup: CDR1 MNHEY, CDR2 SVGAGI. Trimming removed 6 bases from V and 2 bases from J, with 10 bases in between.

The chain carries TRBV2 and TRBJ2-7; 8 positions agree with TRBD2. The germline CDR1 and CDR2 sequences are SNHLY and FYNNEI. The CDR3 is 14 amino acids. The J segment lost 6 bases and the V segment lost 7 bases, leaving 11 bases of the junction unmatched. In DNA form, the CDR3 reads TGTGCCAGCACCGAAACGGGGACTAGTCTCGAGCAGTACTTC. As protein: CASTETGTSLEQYF.

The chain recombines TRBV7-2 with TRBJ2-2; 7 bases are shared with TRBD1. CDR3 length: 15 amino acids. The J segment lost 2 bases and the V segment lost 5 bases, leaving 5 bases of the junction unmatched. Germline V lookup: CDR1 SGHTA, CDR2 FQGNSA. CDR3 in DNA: TGTGCCAGCAGCCGTGACAGGGTCAACACCGGGGAGCTGTTTTTT. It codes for CASSRDRVNTGELFF.

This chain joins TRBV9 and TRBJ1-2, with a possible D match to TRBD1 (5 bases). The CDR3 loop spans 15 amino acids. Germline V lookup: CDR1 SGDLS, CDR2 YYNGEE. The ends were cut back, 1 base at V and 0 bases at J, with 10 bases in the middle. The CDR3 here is CASSVQGSANYGYTF. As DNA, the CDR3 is TGTGCCAGCAGCGTACAGGGCTCAGCTAACTATGGCTACACCTTC.

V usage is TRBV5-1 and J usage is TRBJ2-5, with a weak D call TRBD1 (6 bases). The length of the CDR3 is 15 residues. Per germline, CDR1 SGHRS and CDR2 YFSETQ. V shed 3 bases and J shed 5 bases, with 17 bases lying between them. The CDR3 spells CASSSARGIGETQYF. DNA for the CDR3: TGCGCCAGCAGCTCCGCCAGGGGAATCGGGGAGACCCAGTACTTC. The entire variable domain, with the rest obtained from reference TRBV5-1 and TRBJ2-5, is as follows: KAGVTQTPRYLIKTRGQQVTLSCSPISGHRSVSWYQQTPGQGLQFLFEYFSETQRNKGNFPGRFSGRQFSNSRSEMNVSTLELGDSALYLCASSSARGIGETQYFGPGTRLLVL.

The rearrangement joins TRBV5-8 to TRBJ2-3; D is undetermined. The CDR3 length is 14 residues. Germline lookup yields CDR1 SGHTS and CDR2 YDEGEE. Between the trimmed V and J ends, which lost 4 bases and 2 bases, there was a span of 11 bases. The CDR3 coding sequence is TGTGCCAGCAGCCGCCTCGAGGTCACAGATACGCAGTATTTT. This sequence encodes CASSRLEVTDTQYF. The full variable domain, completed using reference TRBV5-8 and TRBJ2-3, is EAGVTQSPTHLIKTRGQQATLRCSPISGHTSVYWYQQALGLGLQFLLWYDEGEERNRGNFPPRFSGRQFPNYSSELNVNALELEDSALYLCASSRLEVTDTQYFGPGTRLTVL.

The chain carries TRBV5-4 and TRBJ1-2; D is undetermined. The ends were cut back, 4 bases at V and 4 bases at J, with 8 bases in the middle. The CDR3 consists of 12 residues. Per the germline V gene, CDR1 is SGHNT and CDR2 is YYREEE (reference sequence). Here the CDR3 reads CASSQTLYGYTF. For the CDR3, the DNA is TGTGCCAGCAGCCAAACTCTCTATGGCTACACCTTC.

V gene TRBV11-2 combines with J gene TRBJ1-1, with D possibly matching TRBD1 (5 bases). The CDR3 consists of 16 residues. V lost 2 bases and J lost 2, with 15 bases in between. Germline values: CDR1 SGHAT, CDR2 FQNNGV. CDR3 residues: CASSLPWGTGNTEAFF. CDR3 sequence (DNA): TGTGCCAGCAGCTTACCGTGGGGCACAGGAAACACTGAAGCTTTCTTT.